This TCR beta chain emerged from a study of neurological immune-mediated disorders. Stated time point: longitudinal time-point 1 (baseline). The table lists this clonotype with many counts. From the 5' RACE reads, TCRdb called clonotypes with MiXCR, one entry per CDR3 protein. Of 55,000 to 80,000 distinct CDR3 sequences listed, roughly 13% are singletons. This TCR derives from a female donor with HTLV-1-associated myelopathy (HAM/TSP). Sequencing used PBMCs.

DNA of the CDR3: TGTGCCAGCTCTGGCCTTGGTCACACCGGGGAGCTGTTTTTT. Translating it yields CASSGLGHTGELFF. The chain links TRBV2 to TRBJ2-2; no reliable D call. The CDR3 has 14 amino acids. Germline V lookup: CDR1 SNHLY, CDR2 FYNNEI. With 8 bases removed from V and 3 bases from J, the gap between germline ends came to 13 bases.